What follows are 23 T cell receptor beta chains derived from one specimen sequenced in a study of T cells in tumors after PD-1 blockade. The assay was immunoSEQ multiplex PCR, and TCRdb's table has in-frame clones only and misses some. The table shows over 10,000 clones, with 60% to 80% occurring only once. This material consisted of tumor tissue, taken before anti-PD-1 treatment. These receptors all stem from a human donor with basal cell carcinoma.

The chain combines TRBV30 with TRBJ2-5; 9 bases are a match to TRBD2. This CDR3 spans 13 amino acids. CDR1 is GTSNPN, CDR2 SVGIG, per germline (reference sequence). V lost 3 bases and J lost 6; bases outside the gene matches: 5. The chain's CDR3 is CAWRGGGAQTQYF. The CDR3 coding sequence is TGTGCCTGGAGAGGCGGGGGGGCCCAGACCCAGTACTTC. The whole variable domain, remainder taken from reference TRBV30 and TRBJ2-5, is SQTIHQWPATLVQPVGSPLSLECTVEGTSNPNLYWYRQAAGRGLQLLFYSVGIGQISSEVPQNLSASRPQDRQFILSSKKLLLSDSGFYLCAWRGGGAQTQYFGPGTRLLVL.

This clone was picked up a small number of times. The gene calls are TRBV7-9 and TRBJ2-2; no reliable D call. The CDR3 has 11 amino acids. Germline CDR1 and CDR2: SEHNR and FQNEAQ (reference sequence). V was clipped by 6 bases and J by 8 bases, with 7 bases between them. CDR3 loop: CASRATGELFF. CDR3 in DNA: TGTGCCAGCAGGGCCACGGGGGAGCTGTTTTTT.

The rearrangement uses TRBV6-2 or TRBV6-3 and TRBJ1-2, with 7 bases fitting TRBD1. V shed 0 bases and J 2 bases; nucleotides not matched to a gene: 3. The CDR3 has 15 amino acids. Per the germline V gene, CDR1 is MNHEY and CDR2 is SVGEGT. CDR3 loop: CASSYSKTGNYGYTF. CDR3 bases: TGTGCCAGCAGTTACTCGAAGACAGGGAACTATGGCTACACCTTC.

This clone occurred a few times. The V call is TRBV6-4, the J call TRBJ2-7; 9 nucleotides agree with TRBD2. The V segment lost 3 bases and the J segment 1 base; nucleotides outside the gene matches: 10. The CDR3 covers 17 residues. Germline assignment: CDR1 MRHNA and CDR2 SNTAGT. As DNA, the CDR3 is TGTGCCAGCAGTGATAGCCTTCTAGCGGGACCTTCCTACGAGCAGTACTTC. It translates to CASSDSLLAGPSYEQYF.

This clone was seen only a few times. The chain links TRBV4-1 to TRBJ1-3, with 12 bases identical to TRBD1. Looked up from germline, CDR1 is MGHRA and CDR2 is YSYEKL. The V segment lost 3 bases and the J segment 0 bases; nucleotides outside the gene matches: 3. This CDR3 contains 17 residues. The CDR3 reads CASSQGGQGASGNTIYF. The CDR3 DNA reads TGCGCCAGCAGCCAGGGGGGACAGGGGGCCTCTGGAAACACCATATATTTT.

The V gene is TRBV3-1 (or the pseudogene TRBV3-2), the J gene TRBJ2-1, with TRBD2 matching 8 bases. The CDR3 has 15 amino acids. The germline V gene has CDR1 LGHDT and CDR2 YNNKEL (reference sequence). The ends lost 4 bases at V and 6 bases at J; junction bases unmatched: 8. The CDR3 here is CASSRGNSGTNEQFF. DNA of the CDR3: TGTGCCAGCAGCCGTGGGAATAGCGGGACCAATGAGCAGTTCTTC.

For the CDR3, the DNA is TGTGCCAGCAGTGAAGGGGGCTGGGTCTATGGCTACACCTTC. The encoded protein is CASSEGGWVYGYTF. The gene calls are TRBV6-1 and TRBJ1-2, with a possible D match to TRBD1 (5 bases). V shed 1 base and J shed 4 bases, with 10 bases lying between them. Germline V lookup: CDR1 MNHNS, CDR2 SASEGT. The CDR3 has 14 residues.

This clone was seen more than once but under ten times. This CDR3 is CASSLGGRQETQYF. In DNA, the CDR3 is TGTGCCAGCAGCCTAGGAGGGCGGCAAGAGACCCAGTACTTC. The gene calls are TRBV7-3 and TRBJ2-5; D may be TRBD2 (6 bases). The V end was cut by 5 bases, the J end by 2 bases, with 12 bases between. Germline CDR1 SGHTA, CDR2 FQGTGA. This CDR3 spans 14 amino acids.

V and J are TRBV10-3 and TRBJ2-7; D may correspond to TRBD1 or TRBD2 (5 bases each). This CDR3 has 15 residues. V was trimmed by 6 bases and J by 1 base, leaving 16 bases between them. CDR1 is ENHRY, CDR2 SYGVKD, per germline. Written as DNA, the CDR3 is TGTGCCATCAGGAAACCGGGACCGAATTCCTACGAGCAGTACTTC. Translated: CAIRKPGPNSYEQYF.

The chain employs TRBV5-4 and TRBJ2-7; 13 bases line up with TRBD2. This CDR3 comprises 18 residues. The V and J ends lost 3 bases and 0 bases, in that order; junction bases with no gene match: 9. Germline V gene lookup returns CDR1 SGHNT and CDR2 YYREEE (reference sequence). The CDR3 bases are TGTGCCAGCAGCTATCGACTAGCGGGGGGTGGAACCTCCTACGAGCAGTACTTC. It specifies CASSYRLAGGGTSYEQYF. The full variable domain, in which reference TRBV5-4 and TRBJ2-7 provide the parts outside the CDR3, is ETGVTQSPTHLIKTRGQQVTLRCSSQSGHNTVSWYQQALGQGPQFIFQYYREEENGRGNFPPRFSGLQFPNYSSELNVNALELDDSALYLCASSYRLAGGGTSYEQYFGPGTRLTVT.

The chain has TRBV19 and TRBJ2-2; 7 nucleotides align to TRBD1. CDR3 length equals 16 residues. The V and J ends lost 3 bases and 4 bases, in that order; junction bases with no gene match: 8. The germline V gene encodes CDR1 LNHDA and CDR2 SQIVND (reference sequence). CDR3 loop: CASSMKGGASTGELFF. The CDR3 DNA reads TGTGCCAGTAGTATGAAAGGGGGCGCAAGCACCGGGGAGCTGTTTTTT. Filled out from reference TRBV19 and TRBJ2-2, the complete variable domain reads DGGITQSPKYLFRKEGQNVTLSCEQNLNHDAMYWYRQDPGQGLRLIYYSQIVNDFQKGDIAEGYSVSREKKESFPLTVTSAQKNPTAFYLCASSMKGGASTGELFFGEGSRLTVL.

The V gene is TRBV24-1, the J gene TRBJ1-5; TRBD1 might be the D (5 bases). V was clipped by 3 bases and J by 5 bases, with 7 bases between them. Germline V gene data show CDR1 as KGHDR and CDR2 as SFDVKD. The CDR3 covers 13 residues. The CDR3 protein is CATSDPGHQPQHF. CDR3 DNA: TGTGCCACCAGTGATCCAGGGCATCAGCCCCAGCATTTT.

The V gene is TRBV5-4, the J gene TRBJ1-1; maybe TRBD1 (6 bases). V was trimmed by 4 bases and J by 5 bases, leaving 15 bases between them. The CDR3 is 14 amino acids. Germline V gene sequence: CDR1 SGHNT, CDR2 YYREEE (reference sequence). The DNA of the CDR3 is TGTGCCAGCAGCCCCCGAGGGGGTAGGACTGAAGCTTTCTTT. Translating it yields CASSPRGGRTEAFF.

The chain is built from TRBV6-1 and TRBJ2-5; TRBD1 aligns across 7 bases. Germline lookup yields CDR1 MNHNS and CDR2 SASEGT. Unmatched junction bases numbered 6, after V lost 1 base and J lost 7 bases. The CDR3 has 14 amino acids. The CDR3 sequence: CASSEGQGVGTQYF. In DNA, the CDR3 is TGTGCCAGCAGTGAAGGGCAGGGGGTGGGGACCCAGTACTTC.

This clone was seen a few times. The chain recombines TRBV5-1 with TRBJ2-1; 9 nucleotides agree with TRBD2. Germline CDR1 is SGHRS and CDR2 is YFSETQ. The V segment lost 0 bases and the J segment 3 bases; nucleotides outside the gene matches: 1. The CDR3 contains 15 residues. The CDR3 loop is CASSLASGDYNEQFF. CDR3 DNA sequence: TGCGCCAGCAGCTTGGCTAGCGGGGACTACAATGAGCAGTTCTTC.

The genes are TRBV5-1 and TRBJ2-6; D may be TRBD1 (5 bases). Germline CDR1 SGHRS, CDR2 YFSETQ. V dropped 0 bases and J dropped 2 bases, with 15 bases sitting between them. The CDR3 runs 18 residues. The DNA for the CDR3 is TGCGCCAGCAGCTTGGACTCTGGCAGGGCGGCTGGGGCCAACGTCCTGACTTTC. It specifies CASSLDSGRAAGANVLTF.

V gene TRBV7-6 combines with J gene TRBJ2-7; TRBD1 agrees at 7 bases. The length of the CDR3 is 15 residues. Germline assignment: CDR1 SGHVS and CDR2 FNYEAQ. The ends lost 2 bases at V and 1 base at J; junction bases unmatched: 5. CDR3 region: CASSLQGEMSYEQYF. Here the CDR3 DNA reads TGTGCCAGCAGCTTACAGGGGGAGATGTCCTACGAGCAGTACTTC.

This clone was seen only once. V is TRBV2 and J is TRBJ1-1; no firm D call. This CDR3 is built from 12 residues. V was pared by 5 bases and J by 2 bases, with 6 bases between. From germline, CDR1 is SNHLY and CDR2 FYNNEI. CDR3 DNA: TGTGCCAGCAGTTCCGTAAACACTGAAGCTTTCTTT. Its translation is CASSSVNTEAFF.

V and J are TRBV20-1 and TRBJ1-2; D perhaps matches TRBD1 (5 bases). Germline V gives CDR1 DFQATT, CDR2 SNEGSKA (reference sequence). The CDR3 has 11 amino acids. V was cut by 3 bases and J by 4 bases, with 6 bases left in between. CDR3 nucleotides: TGCAGTGCTAGGCAGGGCTATGGCTACACCTTC. Translation: CSARQGYGYTF.

The V call is TRBV6-5, the J call TRBJ2-2; D might be TRBD2 (6 bases). V lost 6 bases to trimming and J lost 2 bases, with 13 bases between them. Germline V gene data show CDR1 as MNHEY and CDR2 as SVGAGI. This CDR3 contains 15 residues. The DNA for the CDR3 is TGTGCCAGCAGGGGTTTGGGGGGAAACACCGGGGAGCTGTTTTTT. Its translation: CASRGLGGNTGELFF.

This clone appeared once. The chain joins TRBV15 to TRBJ2-1; a possible D gene is TRBD2 (5 bases). Germline CDR1 and CDR2: LNHNV and YYDKDF (reference sequence). This CDR3 has 15 amino acids. V shed 1 base and J shed 7 bases, with 14 bases lying between them. CDR3 loop: CATSRGSRGRNEQFF. The CDR3 DNA is TGTGCCACCAGCAGAGGGTCGCGAGGGCGGAATGAGCAGTTCTTC.

The J gene is TRBJ2-1, the V gene TRBV7-3; D is perhaps TRBD2 (6 bases). There are 18 residues in the CDR3. Germline V gene sequence: CDR1 SGHTA, CDR2 FQGTGA. V was shortened by 4 bases and J by 0 bases, with 19 bases between the two germline ends. CDR3 region: CASSYPPGTSISYNEQFF. The CDR3 DNA sequence: TGTGCCAGCAGCTACCCCCCCGGGACTTCAATCTCCTACAATGAGCAGTTCTTC.

V usage is TRBV28 and J usage is TRBJ2-3, with 11 bases matching TRBD2. V lost 9 bases and J lost 0; bases outside the gene matches: 11. The germline V gene encodes CDR1 MDHEN and CDR2 SYDVKM. The length of the CDR3 is 17 residues. The CDR3 bases are TGTGCCAGTCTACTAGCGGGGGCGCCACCGAGCACAGATACGCAGTATTTT. It is translated as CASLLAGAPPSTDTQYF.